The source of this T cell receptor (beta chain) is a study of blood T cell repertoires in COVID-19. Study context: Sites in the United States, Italy and Spain provided acute and convalescent COVID-19 samples.

Per the authors' pipeline: Cell counts per sample came from amplifying reference gene primers. Here immunoSEQ multiplex PCR was the method, and the copy in TCRdb shows in-frame clones only, minus some. The DNA was the basis for D and trimming; V, J and clone size are from that table. The sample has 200,000 to 250,000 clones; around 90% are singletons. This clone was seen once. The sequence was collected from a man aged 25 to 45 with acute or convalescent COVID-19. The sample consisted of peripheral blood.

The CDR3 region has the DNA TGTGCCAGCGCCACCTTAGGGGCCGGGGAGCTGTTTTTT. Translated: CASATLGAGELFF. The rearrangement joins TRBV3-1 (or the pseudogene TRBV3-2) to TRBJ2-2; maybe TRBD1 (5 bases). V shed 8 bases and J shed 6 bases, with 13 bases lying between them. The germline gives CDR1 LGHDT, CDR2 YNNKEL (reference sequence). This CDR3 has 13 amino acids.